This T cell receptor (beta chain) was documented in a study of blood T cell repertoires in COVID-19. Study at large: Donors in the United States, Italy and Spain gave samples during acute or convalescent COVID-19. T cells, B-cell-depleted T cells, or PBMCs supplied cDNA or gDNA.

The CDR3 contains 15 residues. From germline, CDR1 is MGHRA and CDR2 YSYEKL. Trimming took 1 base from V and 8 from J, leaving 15 bases between them. Authors' analysis steps: Estimation of nucleated cell counts relied on the amplification of reference gene primers. Clones were sequenced by immunoSEQ multiplex PCR, and TCRdb holds only the in-frame ones, with some missing. V and J calls and clone size are those listed in that table; D and trimming were worked out from the DNA. The sample lists under 200,000 clones; roughly 93% were seen once. What was sequenced was peripheral blood. This chain joins TRBV4-1 and TRBJ1-3, with no clear D. This sequence originates from a man aged 18 to 29 with acute or convalescent COVID-19. CDR3 region: CASSQGDRAADTIYF. In DNA, the CDR3 is TGCGCCAGCAGCCAAGGAGACCGAGCGGCCGACACCATATATTTT.